The 19 T cell receptor beta chains presented below share a single source sample, sequenced in a study of blood T cells in healthy people across ages. A second PCR, run for 7 to 11 cycles, used a sample-barcoded 5' primer plus a J-beta primer mix. Each CDR3 protein is one row after TCRdb ran MiXCR on the 5' RACE reads. Among hundreds of thousands of distinct CDR3 sequences, roughly 32% were seen once, and the ten largest hold about 16%. The sample comprised blood. These receptors were taken from a woman of 80 years or more in good health.

Turning to this clonotype: A much more abundant neighbour one base away suggests this may be a read error. The gene calls are TRBV5-1 and TRBJ2-7, with D perhaps being TRBD1 or TRBD2 (5 bases each). CDR1 is SGHRS, CDR2 YFSETQ, per germline. Trimming stripped 7 bases from V and 6 bases from J, with 23 bases between. This CDR3 is built from 15 residues. The CDR3 here is CASGLGAPSFSEQYF. For the CDR3, the DNA is TGCGCCAGCGGCCTCGGGGCCCCGTCTTTCTCCGAGCAGTACTTC.

This clonotype was counted ten times or more. This rearrangement joins TRBV10-3 to TRBJ2-7; the D is unclear. The germline CDR1 and CDR2 sequences are ENHRY and SYGVKD. Trimming left V 2 bases short and J 0 bases short, with 11 bases between. The CDR3 has 15 amino acids. The CDR3 protein is CAISEIRRLSYEQYF. Here the CDR3 DNA reads TGTGCCATCAGTGAGATCAGGCGGCTCTCCTACGAGCAGTACTTC.

This clonotype was recorded many times. The chain has TRBV11-2 and TRBJ2-4; 7 bases are a match to TRBD2. In germline, CDR1 is SGHAT, CDR2 FQNNGV. V lost 4 bases and J lost 1; bases outside the gene matches: 1. This CDR3 has 14 amino acids. CDR3 DNA: TGTGCCAGCAGCTCCGGGGGGGCCAAAAACATTCAGTACTTC. As protein: CASSSGGAKNIQYF.

This clonotype was seen ten or more times. CDR3 nucleotide sequence: TGTGCCAGCAGCTCAACGGGGGGAGAGCAGTACTTC. This codes for CASSSTGGEQYF. V and J are TRBV7-3 and TRBJ2-7; TRBD2 matches 7 bases. The CDR3 consists of 12 residues. From germline, CDR1 is SGHTA and CDR2 FQGTGA. Trimming at V came to 4 bases and at J to 7 bases, leaving 4 bases not matched to a gene. Variable domain in full (rest from reference TRBV7-3 and TRBJ2-7): GAGVSQTPSNKVTEKGKYVELRCDPISGHTALYWYRQSLGQGPEFLIYFQGTGAADDSGLPNDRFFAVRPEGSVSTLKIQRTERGDSAVYLCASSSTGGEQYFGPGTRLTVT.

In DNA, the CDR3 is TGTGCCAGCAGTCCGAGACAGGGAAGAAGCCACGAGCAGTACTTC. Its translation is CASSPRQGRSHEQYF. The gene calls are TRBV12-3 or TRBV12-4 and TRBJ2-7; 7 bases fit TRBD1. Unmatched junction bases numbered 12, after V lost 5 bases and J lost 5 bases. The CDR3 length is 15 residues.

This clonotype was detected a few times. It may be a read error: a sequence one base away is much more abundant. V and J are TRBV10-3 and TRBJ2-7; D perhaps matches TRBD1 (6 bases). The CDR3 runs to 15 residues. V was trimmed by 0 bases and J by 7 bases, leaving 16 bases between them. Germline V lookup: CDR1 ENHRY, CDR2 SYGVKD. The CDR3 spells CAISESQGRVDEQYF. DNA of the CDR3: TGTGCCATCAGTGAGTCGCAGGGGCGCGTTGATGAGCAGTACTTC.

Of note for this clonotype: A clone one base away is much larger, so this may be a read error. The chain combines TRBV12-3 or TRBV12-4 with TRBJ1-2; D is unclear. This CDR3 is built from 12 residues. The CDR3 here is CAGSLANYGYTF. The CDR3 region has the DNA TGTGCCGGCAGTTTAGCTAACTATGGCTACACCTTC.

This clonotype was observed at least ten times. The chain uses TRBV5-1 and TRBJ2-5; tentatively, D is TRBD2 (5 bases). The ends were cut back, 0 bases at V and 7 bases at J, with 10 bases in the middle. From germline, CDR1 is SGHRS and CDR2 YFSETQ. The CDR3 covers 13 residues. CDR3 sequence reads: CASSLDSRGTQYF. The CDR3 DNA sequence: TGCGCCAGCAGCTTGGACAGCCGGGGGACCCAGTACTTC.

The chain links TRBV30 to TRBJ2-2; D is undetermined. The CDR3 has 13 amino acids. The germline V and J ends were trimmed by 2 bases and 2 bases, with 6 bases remaining between them. The germline V gene encodes CDR1 GTSNPN and CDR2 SVGIG (reference sequence). CDR3 amino acids: CAWSFSNTGELFF. Here the CDR3 DNA reads TGTGCCTGGAGTTTTTCAAACACCGGGGAGCTGTTTTTT.

This clonotype was picked up one time. The junction departs from the called germline gene at one end, perhaps through a read error. V is TRBV3-1 and J is TRBJ1-4; 8 bases are shared with TRBD1. From germline, CDR1 is LGHDT and CDR2 YNNKEL (reference sequence). The CDR3 totals 17 residues. CDR3 protein: CASGHGSGQAFNEKLFF. The CDR3 DNA reads as TGTGCCAGCGGCCACGGCTCGGGACAGGCCTTCAATGAAAAACTGTTTTTT.

There are many counts of this clonotype. The chain links TRBV20-1 to TRBJ1-5; 8 bases line up with TRBD1. The CDR3 runs to 12 residues. Germline trimming cut 7 bases from V and 5 bases from J; bases unmatched to any gene: 4. Germline V gene sequence: CDR1 DFQATT, CDR2 SNEGSKA (reference sequence). CDR3 amino acids: CSVDRGDQPQHF. CDR3 nucleotide sequence: TGCAGTGTTGACAGGGGCGATCAGCCCCAGCATTTT.

This clonotype was counted many times. The chain employs TRBV2 and TRBJ2-1, with 13 bases matching TRBD2. The CDR3 has 15 residues. Germline assignment: CDR1 SNHLY and CDR2 FYNNEI. V was clipped by 5 bases and J by 9 bases; unmatched bases: 7. CDR3 sequence: CASSITSGGAGEQFF. CDR3 bases: TGTGCCAGCAGTATCACTAGCGGGGGGGCCGGTGAGCAGTTCTTC.

At least ten counts were recorded for this clonotype. The V gene is TRBV20-1, the J gene TRBJ2-7; no firm D call. The length of the CDR3 is 12 residues. The germline gives CDR1 DFQATT, CDR2 SNEGSKA (reference sequence). The CDR3 region is CSPGMGSYEQYF. The CDR3 region has the DNA TGCAGCCCTGGGATGGGCTCCTACGAGCAGTACTTC.

This clonotype has a count of ten or more. The chain is built from TRBV6-6 and TRBJ1-2, with TRBD1 matching over 9 bases. The germline V gene encodes CDR1 MNHNY and CDR2 SVGAGI (reference sequence). The CDR3 covers 13 residues. The trim removed 6 bases at V and 8 bases at J, leaving 7 bases unmatched. This CDR3 is CASSPHRGPGYTF. Here the CDR3 DNA reads TGTGCCAGCAGCCCACACAGGGGGCCAGGCTACACCTTC.

The rearrangement uses TRBV7-8 and TRBJ2-5, with D unclear. The germline V and J ends were trimmed by 5 bases and 13 bases, with 32 bases remaining between them. Germline CDR1 is SGHVS and CDR2 is FQNEAQ. The CDR3 totals 17 residues. The CDR3 region has the DNA TGTGCCAGCAGCCCAACGCGCCCGGGCCTGGGGAAAGACCGGCGGTACTTC. This codes for CASSPTRPGLGKDRRYF.

The table lists this clonotype with a few counts. This clone may be a read error of a much larger clone one base away. This rearrangement joins TRBV7-3 to TRBJ2-3; possibly TRBD1 or TRBD2 for D (6 bases each). There are 17 residues in the CDR3. The V and J ends lost 5 bases and 3 bases respectively, with 21 bases between them. The germline V gene encodes CDR1 SGHTA and CDR2 FQGTGA. The CDR3 DNA is TGTGCCAGCAGCCCACGGAGTAGGGGGGCGATAACAGATACGCAGTATTTT. Translation gives CASSPRSRGAITDTQYF.

The sample holds a few counts of this clonotype. The gene calls are TRBV7-9 and TRBJ1-1, with a possible D match to TRBD1 (5 bases). V lost 6 bases and J lost 0, with 11 bases in between. Germline V gives CDR1 SEHNR, CDR2 FQNEAQ (reference sequence). This CDR3 contains 14 residues. This CDR3 is CASRPDSVNTEAFF. In nucleotides, the CDR3 is TGTGCCAGCAGGCCCGACAGTGTGAACACTGAAGCTTTCTTT.

In this sample, this clonotype turned up once. V gene TRBV6-5 combines with J gene TRBJ2-1, with unresolved D. The V gene's germline CDR1 is MNHEY and CDR2 SVGAGI. The germline V and J ends were trimmed by 8 bases and 3 bases, with 11 bases remaining between them. This CDR3 has 13 amino acids. The DNA for the CDR3 is TGTGCCAGCGCGCCCTTCGACTACAATGAGCAGTTCTTC. This gives the protein CASAPFDYNEQFF.

The CDR3 is CASSPKGGEGKGYTF. In DNA form, the CDR3 reads TGTGCCAGCAGCCCTAAAGGGGGTGAGGGGAAAGGCTACACCTTC. This chain connects TRBV6-6 to TRBJ1-2, with D perhaps matching TRBD1 (6 bases). Germline V CDR1 and CDR2: MNHNY, SVGAGI (reference sequence). The length of the CDR3 is 15 residues. The V end was cut by 6 bases, the J end by 8 bases, with 22 bases between.